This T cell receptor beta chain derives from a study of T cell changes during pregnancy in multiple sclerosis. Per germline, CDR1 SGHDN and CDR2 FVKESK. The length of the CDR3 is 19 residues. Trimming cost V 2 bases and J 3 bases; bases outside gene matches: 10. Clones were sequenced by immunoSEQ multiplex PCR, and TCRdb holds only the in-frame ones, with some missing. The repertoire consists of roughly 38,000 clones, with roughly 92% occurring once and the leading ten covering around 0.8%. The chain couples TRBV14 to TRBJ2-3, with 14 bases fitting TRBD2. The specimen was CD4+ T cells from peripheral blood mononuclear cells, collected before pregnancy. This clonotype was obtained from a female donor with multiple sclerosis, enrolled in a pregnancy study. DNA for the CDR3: TGTGCCAGCAGCCAAATACCGGGACTAGCGGGAGTGTGGACAGATACGCAGTATTTT. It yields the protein CASSQIPGLAGVWTDTQYF.